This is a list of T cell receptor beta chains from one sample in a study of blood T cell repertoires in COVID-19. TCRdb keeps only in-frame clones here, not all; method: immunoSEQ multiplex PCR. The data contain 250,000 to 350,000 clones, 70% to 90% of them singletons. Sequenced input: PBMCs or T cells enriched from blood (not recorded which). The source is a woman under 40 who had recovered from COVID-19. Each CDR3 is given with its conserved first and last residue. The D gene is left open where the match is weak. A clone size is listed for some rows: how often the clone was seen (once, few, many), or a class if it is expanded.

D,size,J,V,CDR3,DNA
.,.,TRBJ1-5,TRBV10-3,CAIRGGADQPQHF,TGTGCCATAAGGGGGGGCGCGGATCAGCCCCAGCATTTT
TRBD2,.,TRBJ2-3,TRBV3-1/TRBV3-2,CASSQTSGGADTQYF,TGTGCCAGCAGCCAAACTAGCGGGGGGGCGGATACGCAGTATTTT
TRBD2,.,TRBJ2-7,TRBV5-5,CASSPSRGRDEQYF,TGTGCCAGCAGCCCATCCCGAGGGAGGGACGAGCAGTACTTC
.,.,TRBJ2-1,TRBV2,CASMGPPGVSSYNEQFF,TGTGCCAGCATGGGACCCCCAGGGGTTAGCTCCTACAATGAGCAGTTCTTC
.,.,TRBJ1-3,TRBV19,CASSMGGPRGNTIYF,TGTGCCAGTAGTATGGGGGGGCCGAGAGGAAACACCATATATTTT
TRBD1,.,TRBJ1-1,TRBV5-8,CASREQGALSEAFF,TGTGCCAGCAGGGAACAGGGGGCCTTGTCTGAAGCTTTCTTT
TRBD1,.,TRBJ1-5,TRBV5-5,CASSLYLTGVNQPQHF,TGTGCCAGCAGCTTGTATCTTACAGGGGTCAATCAGCCCCAGCATTTT
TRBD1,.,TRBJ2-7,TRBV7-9,CASSSGTGGFFEQYF,TGTGCCAGCAGCTCCGGGACAGGGGGCTTCTTCGAGCAGTACTTC
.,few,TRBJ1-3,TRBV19,CASSIRGTGNTIYF,TGTGCCAGTAGTATTCGCGGGACTGGAAACACCATATATTTT
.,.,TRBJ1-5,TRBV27,CASSLSLNQPQHF,TGTGCCAGCAGTTTATCCTTGAATCAGCCCCAGCATTTT
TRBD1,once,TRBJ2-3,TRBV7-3,CASSLTPNRGVTDTQYF,TGTGCCAGCAGCTTAACCCCAAACAGGGGGGTCACAGATACGCAGTATTTT
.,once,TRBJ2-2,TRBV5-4,CASSLGQVNTGELFF,TGTGCCAGCAGCTTGGGGCAGGTGAACACCGGGGAGCTGTTTTTT
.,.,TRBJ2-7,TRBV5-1,CASSLSFSYEQYF,TGCGCCAGCAGCTTGTCATTCTCCTACGAGCAGTACTTC
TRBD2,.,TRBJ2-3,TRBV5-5,CASSSGLAGGSSTDTQYF,TGTGCCAGCAGCTCGGGACTAGCGGGAGGTTCTAGCACAGATACGCAGTATTTT
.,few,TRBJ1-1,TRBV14,CASSPRVATEAFF,TGTGCCAGCAGCCCCCGGGTGGCCACTGAAGCTTTCTTT
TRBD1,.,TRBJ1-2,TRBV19,CASSVGTGNSYGYTF,TGTGCCAGTAGTGTCGGGACAGGGAATAGCTATGGCTACACCTTC
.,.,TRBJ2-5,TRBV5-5,CASSMPGGTQYF,TGTGCCAGCAGCATGCCCGGGGGGACCCAGTACTTC
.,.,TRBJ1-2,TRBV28,CASSRRGSVYGYTF,TGTGCCAGCAGTCGGAGGGGATCGGTCTATGGCTACACCTTC
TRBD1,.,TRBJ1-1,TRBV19,CASETRDRVDGNTEAFF,TGTGCCAGTGAGACCCGGGACAGGGTGGATGGGAACACTGAAGCTTTCTTT
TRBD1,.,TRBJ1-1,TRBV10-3,CATTGDRGEAFF,TGTGCCACTACTGGGGACAGGGGTGAAGCTTTCTTT
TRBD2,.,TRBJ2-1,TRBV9,CASSGPVAGGYEQFF,TGTGCCAGCAGCGGACCGGTAGCGGGGGGGTATGAGCAGTTCTTC
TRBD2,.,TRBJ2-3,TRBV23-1,CASPGGGNQGTTDTQYF,TGCGCCAGCCCCGGGGGGGGCAACCAGGGGACCACAGATACGCAGTATTTT
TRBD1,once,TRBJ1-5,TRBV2,CASRTGGGNQPQHF,TGTGCCAGCAGAACAGGGGGCGGCAATCAGCCCCAGCATTTT
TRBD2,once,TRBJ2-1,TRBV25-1,CASSEKASGRSEQFF,TGTGCCAGCAGTGAAAAGGCTAGCGGGAGGTCTGAGCAGTTCTTC
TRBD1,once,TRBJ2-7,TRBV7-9,CASSLEPGQGIGYEQYF,TGTGCCAGCAGCTTAGAACCGGGACAGGGAATCGGTTACGAGCAGTACTTC
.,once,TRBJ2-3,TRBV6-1,CASSASVLQGSTDTQYF,TGTGCCAGCAGTGCCTCTGTACTACAGGGATCCACAGATACGCAGTATTTT
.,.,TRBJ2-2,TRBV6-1,CASSEAVREELFF,TGTGCCAGCAGTGAAGCGGTGAGGGAGGAGCTGTTTTTT
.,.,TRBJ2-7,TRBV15,CATSRDKDSYEQYF,TGTGCCACCAGCAGGGACAAGGACTCCTACGAGCAGTACTTC
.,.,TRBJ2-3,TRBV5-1,CASSLGETDTQYF,TGCGCCAGCAGCTTGGGGGAGACAGATACGCAGTATTTT
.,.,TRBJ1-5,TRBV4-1,CASSQDPNSNQPQHF,TGCGCCAGCAGCCAAGACCCCAATAGCAATCAGCCCCAGCATTTT
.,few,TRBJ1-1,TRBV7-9,CASSLELKNTEAFF,TGTGCCAGCAGCTTAGAACTGAAGAACACTGAAGCTTTCTTT
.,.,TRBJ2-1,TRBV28,CASDENNEQFF,TGTGCCAGCGATGAGAACAATGAGCAGTTCTTC